These 27 T cell receptor beta chains share one sample of origin, sequenced in a study of CD8 T cells in Susac syndrome. After extraction with the RNeasy kit, roughly 0.5 to 1 ug of the RNA was reverse transcribed using random hexamers. From the immunoSEQ multiplex PCR reads, TCRdb called clonotypes with MiXCR, one entry per CDR3 protein. The table records about 77,000 distinct CDR3 sequences, around 93% of them present only once. Sequenced: CD4+ T cells from PBMCs. The receptors come from a human donor with Susac syndrome.

In DNA form, the CDR3 reads TGTGCCAGCAGTTACAACGGGGGCGCTTTGGCGGATACGCAGTATTTT. Its translation is CASSYNGGALADTQYF. This sequence joins TRBV6-5 and TRBJ2-3; D could derive from TRBD1 or TRBD2 (6 bases each). The CDR3 spans 16 residues. Trimming left V 2 bases short and J 6 bases short, with 18 bases between. CDR1 is MNHEY and CDR2 is SVGAGI in the germline V gene.

The rearrangement joins TRBV7-3 to TRBJ2-7; 13 bases map to TRBD2. The CDR3 sequence is 14 residues long. After removal of 5 bases from V and 6 bases from J, the junction contained 4 bases not matched to a gene. CDR1 SGHTA and CDR2 FQGTGA come from the germline V gene. The CDR3 DNA follows: TGTGCCAGCAGCAGGACTAGCGGGAGTGGCGAGCAGTACTTC. Translated, it gives CASSRTSGSGEQYF. The whole variable domain, remainder taken from reference TRBV7-3 and TRBJ2-7, is GAGVSQTPSNKVTEKGKYVELRCDPISGHTALYWYRQSLGQGPEFLIYFQGTGAADDSGLPNDRFFAVRPEGSVSTLKIQRTERGDSAVYLCASSRTSGSGEQYFGPGTRLTVT.

The chain joins TRBV7-9 to TRBJ2-2; D is perhaps TRBD2 (5 bases). Between the trimmed V and J ends, which lost 0 bases and 2 bases, there was a span of 10 bases. The CDR3 covers 16 residues. Germline loops: CDR1 SEHNR, CDR2 FQNEAQ (reference sequence). CDR3 nucleotide sequence: TGTGCCAGCAGCTTAGCGGGTCCTAGCAACACCGGGGAGCTGTTTTTT. Amino acids: CASSLAGPSNTGELFF.

The V gene is TRBV7-2, the J gene TRBJ2-1, with TRBD1 matching over 7 bases. The CDR3 is 15 amino acids. V dropped 2 bases and J dropped 5; count of bases not matched to a gene: 6. The germline gives CDR1 SGHTA, CDR2 FQGNSA. The DNA for the CDR3 is TGTGCCAGCAGCTTATCGGGGACAGCTAACAATGAGCAGTTCTTC. This encodes CASSLSGTANNEQFF.

The rearrangement links TRBV7-2 to TRBJ1-5; D remains unclear. Germline CDR1 and CDR2: SGHTA and FQGNSA. Between the trimmed V and J ends, which lost 5 bases and 4 bases, there was a span of 15 bases. The CDR3 is made up of 15 amino acids. The CDR3 DNA sequence: TGTGCCAGCAGCCGTGGCGGAGGCATTAATCAGCCCCAGCATTTT. Translation gives CASSRGGGINQPQHF.

This sequence joins TRBV2 and TRBJ1-1, with D uncertain. Trimming took off 4 bases at V and 2 bases at J, with 5 bases between the two ends. This CDR3 comprises 12 residues. CDR1 is SNHLY and CDR2 is FYNNEI in the germline V gene. The CDR3 here is CASSGGNTEAFF. The CDR3, as DNA: TGTGCCAGCAGTGGGGGTAACACTGAAGCTTTCTTT.

This clonotype was observed once. The chain employs TRBV12-5 and TRBJ2-3; tentative D call: TRBD2 (7 bases). CDR1 is LGHNT, CDR2 FRNRAP, per germline. V was clipped by 5 bases and J by 0 bases, with 15 bases between them. The CDR3 spans 16 residues. For the CDR3, the DNA is TGTGCTAGTGGTCCCTCGGGGGGCGCTAGCACAGATACGCAGTATTTT. It is translated as CASGPSGGASTDTQYF.

CDR3 nucleotide sequence: TGTGCCTGGAGCCGGGACAGGGGCAATCAGCCCCAGCATTTT. Translated: CAWSRDRGNQPQHF. The chain is built from TRBV30 and TRBJ1-5, with TRBD1 matching 9 bases. The CDR3 covers 14 residues. Germline CDR1 is GTSNPN and CDR2 is SVGIG (reference sequence). J gave up 2 bases and V 3 bases, and 2 bases lay outside the gene matches.

The chain combines TRBV14 with TRBJ1-4, with D tentatively TRBD1 (5 bases). V dropped 1 base and J dropped 4 bases, with 10 bases sitting between them. Germline-derived CDR1 and CDR2 are SGHDN and FVKESK. This CDR3 comprises 15 residues. CDR3 sequence: CASSQGQTFNEKLFF. The CDR3 DNA sequence: TGTGCCAGCAGCCAAGGACAGACTTTTAATGAAAAACTGTTTTTT. The entire variable domain, with the rest obtained from reference TRBV14 and TRBJ1-4, is as follows: EAGVTQFPSHSVIEKGQTVTLRCDPISGHDNLYWYRRVMGKEIKFLLHFVKESKQDESGMPNNRFLAERTGGTYSTLKVQPAELEDSGVYFCASSQGQTFNEKLFFGSGTQLSVL.

The chain is built from TRBV9 and TRBJ2-6; D is tentatively TRBD1 or TRBD2 (5 bases each). The CDR3 totals 16 residues. Trimming left V 0 bases short and J 2 bases short, with 9 bases between. Germline V CDR1 and CDR2: SGDLS, YYNGEE. CDR3 coding DNA: TGTGCCAGCAGCGTAGGGCAGGGAGCTGGGGCCAACGTCCTGACTTTC. This gives the protein CASSVGQGAGANVLTF.

This clonotype was counted a single time. V gene TRBV7-2 combines with J gene TRBJ1-5; no firm D call. Looked up from germline, CDR1 is SGHTA and CDR2 is FQGNSA. The CDR3 contains 13 residues. The V gene lost 4 bases and the J gene lost 5 bases, with 9 bases spanning the gap. The CDR3 DNA reads TGTGCCAGCAGCTCCAGGACCGATCAGCCCCAGCATTTT. Translated, it gives CASSSRTDQPQHF.

The CDR3 region has the DNA TGTGCCAGCAGCTTCCCCGGGACAGCCTCCTACGAGCAGTACTTC. Translation: CASSFPGTASYEQYF. The chain joins TRBV7-2 to TRBJ2-7, with 7 bases that match TRBD1. The germline gives CDR1 SGHTA, CDR2 FQGNSA. There are 15 residues in the CDR3. The V segment lost 3 bases and the J segment 0 bases; nucleotides outside the gene matches: 5.

The CDR3 protein is CASSQPGRSYNEQFF. CDR3 DNA sequence: TGTGCCAGCAGTCAACCGGGACGGTCCTACAATGAGCAGTTCTTC. The V and J genes are TRBV3-1 and TRBJ2-1; TRBD1 or TRBD2 may be the D gene (5 bases each). Trimming pared 6 bases from V and 1 base from J, leaving 13 bases between. CDR3 length equals 15 residues. Germline lookup yields CDR1 LGHDT and CDR2 YNNKEL (reference sequence).

The rearrangement joins TRBV20-1 to TRBJ2-2; 8 bases are shared with TRBD1. In germline, CDR1 is DFQATT, CDR2 SNEGSKA (reference sequence). V dropped 4 bases and J dropped 2; count of bases not matched to a gene: 3. This CDR3 is 14 amino acids long. The CDR3 loop reads CSATGGLNTGELFF. The DNA for the CDR3 is TGCAGTGCTACAGGGGGCCTCAACACCGGGGAGCTGTTTTTT.

The V gene is TRBV28, the J gene TRBJ1-2; D is uncertain. The V gene's germline CDR1 is MDHEN and CDR2 SYDVKM. This CDR3 has 12 amino acids. The V and J ends lost 10 bases and 8 bases respectively, with 17 bases between them. The CDR3 here is CATHFPPWGYTF. The CDR3 DNA sequence: TGTGCCACCCACTTTCCCCCCTGGGGCTACACCTTC.

This chain links TRBV7-2 with TRBJ1-3; 8 nucleotides line up with TRBD1. Germline values: CDR1 SGHTA, CDR2 FQGNSA. The CDR3 spans 16 residues. Trimming removed 4 bases from V and 4 bases from J; junction bases left unmatched: 9. For the CDR3, the DNA is TGTGCCAGCAGCTCAAGGACAGGGCCGGGAGGAAACACCATATATTTT. This gives the protein CASSSRTGPGGNTIYF.

V is TRBV20-1 and J is TRBJ1-2; TRBD1 might be the D (5 bases). V lost 7 bases, J lost 4 bases, and 16 bases lay in between. The germline gives CDR1 DFQATT, CDR2 SNEGSKA (reference sequence). This CDR3 comprises 13 residues. The CDR3 loop is CSVRSGASYGYTF. Written as DNA, the CDR3 is TGCAGTGTCAGGAGTGGGGCTTCCTATGGCTACACCTTC.

With respect to this clonotype: Its ends do not fully match the called genes, so a read error is possible. This chain joins TRBV20-1 and TRBJ1-5, with D uncertain. CDR3 length: 12 residues. The germline V gene encodes CDR1 DFQATT and CDR2 SNEGSKA (reference sequence). CDR3 DNA sequence: TGCAGTGCATCTACGTCCAATCGGCCCCAGCATTTT. Protein sequence: CSASTSNRPQHF.

This chain's CDR3 is CASLDRGQDTQYF. DNA of the CDR3: TGTGCCAGCCTGGACAGGGGGCAAGATACGCAGTATTTT. The chain carries TRBV21-1 and TRBJ2-3; TRBD1, the table's D call, lacks a check against the DNA. TRBV21-1 represents a pseudogene. The CDR3 is 13 amino acids.

DNA for the CDR3: TGTGCCAGCAGCTTGACGGGACAGGGGAGCAATCAGCCCCAGCATTTT. Amino acids: CASSLTGQGSNQPQHF. The chain recombines TRBV5-6 with TRBJ1-5; 10 nucleotides align to TRBD1. Germline loops: CDR1 SGHDT, CDR2 YYEEEE. The CDR3 covers 16 residues. Germline trimming cut 1 base from V and 1 base from J; bases unmatched to any gene: 2.

The CDR3 protein is CASSLTTGPAVIAKNIQYF. The CDR3 DNA follows: TGTGCCAGCAGCTTAACTACAGGACCGGCGGTTATAGCCAAAAACATTCAGTACTTC. The rearrangement links TRBV7-6 to TRBJ2-4, with D possibly matching TRBD1 (5 bases). Per the germline V gene, CDR1 is SGHVS and CDR2 is FNYEAQ. This CDR3 is built from 19 residues. V was trimmed by 2 bases and J by 0 bases, leaving 20 bases between them.

The chain combines TRBV20-1 with TRBJ2-3; D not certain. From germline, CDR1 is DFQATT and CDR2 SNEGSKA (reference sequence). CDR3 length: 12 residues. Trimming shortened V by 6 bases and J by 0 bases, and 7 bases separated the two germline ends. The CDR3 bases are TGCAGTGCCAAAACTAGCACAGATACGCAGTATTTT. It codes for CSAKTSTDTQYF.

The J gene is TRBJ2-3, the V gene TRBV25-1; D unresolved. Trimming cost V 6 bases and J 3 bases, with 7 bases left between them. CDR1 and CDR2 (germline): MGHDK, SYGVNS. The CDR3 sequence is 12 residues long. CDR3 in DNA: TGTGCCAGCAGATCCAAGACAGATACGCAGTATTTT. Protein sequence: CASRSKTDTQYF.

The CDR3 region has the DNA TGTGCCAGCAGCTTAGAAGTGATACGCACAGATACGCAGTATTTT. Protein sequence: CASSLEVIRTDTQYF. The chain uses TRBV7-2 and TRBJ2-3, with D unresolved. The CDR3 runs 15 residues. Per the germline V gene, CDR1 is SGHTA and CDR2 is FQGNSA. V was pared by 1 base and J by 1 base, with 9 bases between.

The genes are TRBV7-2 and TRBJ2-5; no definite D call. V lost 6 bases and J lost 2, with 10 bases in between. Germline lookup yields CDR1 SGHTA and CDR2 FQGNSA. The CDR3 extends over 13 amino acids. The CDR3 DNA is TGTGCCAGCAGGCTCGTGGTGCAAGAGACCCAGTACTTC. Translation gives CASRLVVQETQYF. Full variable domain (remainder filled in from reference TRBV7-2 and TRBJ2-5): GAGVSQSPSNKVTEKGKDVELRCDPISGHTALYWYRQSLGQGLEFLIYFQGNSAPDKSGLPSDRFSAERTGGSVSTLTIQRTQQEDSAVYLCASRLVVQETQYFGPGTRLLVL.

This chain uses TRBV13 with TRBJ1-4; D uncertain. CDR3 size: 16 residues. Germline V gene lookup returns CDR1 PRHDT and CDR2 FYEKMQ (reference sequence). Deletions cut 5 bases from V and 5 bases from J, with 18 bases between. As DNA, the CDR3 is TGTGCCAGCAGCCCGAGAAGAGGAGGTTTCAATGAAAAACTGTTTTTT. Protein: CASSPRRGGFNEKLFF. The full variable domain, completed using reference TRBV13 and TRBJ1-4, is AAGVIQSPRHLIKEKRETATLKCYPIPRHDTVYWYQQGPGQDPQFLISFYEKMQSDKGSIPDRFSAQQFSDYHSELNMSSLELGDSALYFCASSPRRGGFNEKLFFGSGTQLSVL.

This chain connects TRBV6-1 to TRBJ1-2; 10 bases are shared with TRBD1. The CDR3 sequence is 16 residues long. V lost 6 bases and J lost 2; bases outside the gene matches: 9. Germline assignment: CDR1 MNHNS and CDR2 SASEGT. CDR3 amino acids: CASRLNRDRGNYGYTF. Here the CDR3 DNA reads TGTGCCAGCAGACTAAACCGGGACAGGGGCAACTATGGCTACACCTTC.